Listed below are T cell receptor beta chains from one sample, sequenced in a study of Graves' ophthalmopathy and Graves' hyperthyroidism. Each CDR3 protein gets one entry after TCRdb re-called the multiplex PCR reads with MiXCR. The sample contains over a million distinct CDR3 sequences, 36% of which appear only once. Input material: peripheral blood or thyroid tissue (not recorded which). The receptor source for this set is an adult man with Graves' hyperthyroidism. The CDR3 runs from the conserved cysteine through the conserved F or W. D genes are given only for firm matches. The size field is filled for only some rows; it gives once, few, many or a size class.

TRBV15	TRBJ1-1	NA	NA	CATSRPGQNTEAFF	TGTGCCACCAGCAGGCCAGGGCAGAACACTGAAGCTTTCTTT
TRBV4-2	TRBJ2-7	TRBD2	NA	CASSQETSEGYEQYF	TGTGCCAGCAGCCAGGAGACTAGCGAGGGATACGAGCAGTACTTC
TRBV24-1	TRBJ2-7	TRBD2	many	CATSDGLAFEQYF	TGTGCCACCAGTGACGGACTAGCCTTCGAGCAGTACTTC
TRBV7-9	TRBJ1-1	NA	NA	CAISLAGVETEAFF	TGTGCCATCAGCTTAGCGGGGGTAGAGACTGAAGCTTTCTTT
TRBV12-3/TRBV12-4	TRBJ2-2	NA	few	CASSFPPDGGELFF	TGTGCCAGCAGTTTCCCTCCGGACGGGGGGGAGCTGTTTTTT
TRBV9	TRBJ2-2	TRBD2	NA	CASRKWEGSTGELFF	TGTGCCAGCAGGAAATGGGAGGGCAGCACCGGGGAGCTGTTTTTT
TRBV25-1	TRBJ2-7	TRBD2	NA	CASSPRLAGVLEQYF	TGTGCCAGCAGCCCTCGACTAGCGGGAGTTCTCGAGCAGTACTTC
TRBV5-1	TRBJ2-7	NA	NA	CASSPQDGRRRDEQYF	TGCGCCAGCAGCCCCCAGGACGGACGGCGGCGCGACGAGCAGTACTTC
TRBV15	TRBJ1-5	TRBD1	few	CATSSTGENQPQHF	TGTGCCACCAGCAGCACAGGGGAGAATCAGCCCCAGCATTTT
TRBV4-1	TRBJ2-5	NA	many	CASSSRVLETQYF	TGCGCCAGCAGCTCCAGGGTTTTAGAGACCCAGTACTTC
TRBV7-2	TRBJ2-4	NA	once	CASSLAWGVDVYF	TGTGCCAGCAGCTTAGCGTGGGGGGTTGACGTATACTTC
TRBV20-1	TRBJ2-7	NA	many	CSASPRSYEQYF	TGCAGTGCTAGCCCCAGGTCCTACGAGCAGTACTTC
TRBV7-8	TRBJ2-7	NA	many	CASSLGGFGSYEQYF	TGTGCCAGCAGCTTAGGGGGGTTCGGCTCCTACGAGCAGTACTTC
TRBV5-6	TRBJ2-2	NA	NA	CASSLLDRSTGELFF	TGTGCCAGCAGCTTGCTAGACAGAAGCACCGGGGAGCTGTTTTTT
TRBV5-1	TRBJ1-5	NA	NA	CASSELPGSNQPQHF	TGCGCCAGCAGCGAACTCCCGGGGAGCAATCAGCCCCAGCATTTT
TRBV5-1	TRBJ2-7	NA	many	CASSLLSGLEQYF	TGCGCCAGCAGCTTGTTATCGGGGTTGGAGCAGTACTTC
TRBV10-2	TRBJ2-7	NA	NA	CASTRRPHDSYEQYF	TGCGCCAGCACAAGACGGCCGCACGATTCCTACGAGCAGTACTTC
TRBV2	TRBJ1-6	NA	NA	CASGLAGNTGGSPLHF	TGTGCCAGCGGACTAGCGGGGAACACCGGCGGTTCACCCCTCCACTTT
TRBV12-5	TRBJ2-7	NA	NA	CASGLTPYEQYF	TGTGCTAGTGGTCTGACTCCCTACGAGCAGTACTTC
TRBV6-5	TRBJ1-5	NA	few	CASSYSDSGNQPQHF	TGTGCCAGCAGTTACTCTGACAGCGGCAATCAGCCCCAGCATTTT
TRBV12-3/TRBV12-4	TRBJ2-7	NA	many	CASSLRLNYEQYF	TGTGCCAGCAGCCTACGTCTCAACTACGAGCAGTACTTC
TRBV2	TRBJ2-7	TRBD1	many	CASTVAGGSSYEQYF	TGTGCCAGCACCGTCGCAGGGGGCTCCTCCTACGAGCAGTACTTC
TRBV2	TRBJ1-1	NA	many	CARSPDTEAFF	TGTGCCAGAAGCCCGGACACTGAAGCTTTCTTT
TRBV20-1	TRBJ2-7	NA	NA	CSARDFLWGADEQYF	TGCAGTGCTAGAGATTTTTTGTGGGGGGCCGACGAGCAGTACTTC
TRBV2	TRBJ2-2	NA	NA	CASRPTKDNTGELFF	TGTGCCAGCAGACCGACCAAGGACAACACCGGGGAGCTGTTTTTT
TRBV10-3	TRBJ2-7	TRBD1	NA	CAISRTGAYEQYF	TGTGCCATCAGTCGGACAGGAGCCTACGAGCAGTACTTC
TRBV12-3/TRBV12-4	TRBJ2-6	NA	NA	CASSLLQAGANVLTF	TGTGCCAGCAGTTTGTTGCAGGCTGGGGCCAACGTCCTGACTTTC
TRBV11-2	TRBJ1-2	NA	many	CASSWGRGGNYGYTF	TGTGCCAGCAGCTGGGGGCGCGGGGGTAACTATGGCTACACCTTC
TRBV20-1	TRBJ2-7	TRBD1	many	CSAWDRGRSYEQYF	TGCAGTGCGTGGGACAGGGGCCGCTCCTACGAGCAGTACTTC
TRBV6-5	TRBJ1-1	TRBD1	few	CASRYEQGTGTEAFF	TGTGCCAGCAGATATGAACAGGGGACGGGTACTGAAGCTTTCTTT
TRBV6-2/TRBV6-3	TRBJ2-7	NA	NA	CASSYYGLGLTYEQYF	TGTGCCAGCAGTTATTACGGACTCGGATTAACCTACGAGCAGTACTTC
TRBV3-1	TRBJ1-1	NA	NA	CASSREDLNTEAFF	TGTGCCAGCAGCCGGGAGGATTTGAACACTGAAGCTTTCTTT
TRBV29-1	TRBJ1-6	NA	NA	CSVSDNNSPLHF	TGCAGCGTTTCGGACAATAATTCACCCCTCCACTTT
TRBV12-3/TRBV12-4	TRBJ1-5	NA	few	CASSARPLLAGDQPQHF	TGTGCCAGCAGCGCTCGGCCTCTCTTGGCAGGGGATCAGCCCCAGCATTTT
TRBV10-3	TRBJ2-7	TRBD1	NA	CAISVRQGEVEQYF	TGTGCCATCAGTGTCCGACAGGGAGAGGTCGAGCAGTACTTC
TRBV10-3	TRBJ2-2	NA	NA	CAILNTGELFF	TGTGCCATCTTGAACACCGGGGAGCTGTTTTTT
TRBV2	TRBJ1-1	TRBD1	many	CASRVGDRLNTEAFF	TGTGCCAGCAGGGTTGGGGACAGGTTGAACACTGAAGCTTTCTTT
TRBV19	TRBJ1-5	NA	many	CASSKRTDISNQPQHF	TGTGCCAGTAGTAAACGGACAGACATTAGCAATCAGCCCCAGCATTTT
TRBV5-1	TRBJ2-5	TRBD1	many	CASSSGQGGGETQYF	TGCGCCAGCAGCTCGGGACAGGGCGGAGGGGAGACCCAGTACTTC
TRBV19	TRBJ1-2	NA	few	CASSIDLSPRDYRNYGYTF	TGTGCCAGTAGTATAGATCTTTCCCCCCGGGACTATCGGAACTATGGCTACACCTTC
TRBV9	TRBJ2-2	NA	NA	CASSVGPEGLVGELFF	TGTGCCAGCAGCGTAGGTCCAGAGGGCCTAGTAGGGGAGCTGTTTTTT
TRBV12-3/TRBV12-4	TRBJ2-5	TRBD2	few	CASSLQGLAEQETQYF	TGTGCCAGCAGTCTTCAAGGGCTAGCGGAACAAGAGACCCAGTACTTC
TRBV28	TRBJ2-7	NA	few	CASRAGQRGVQYF	TGTGCCAGCAGGGCGGGACAGCGAGGGGTGCAGTACTTC